This T cell receptor (beta chain) appears in the sequencing data of a study of shared clonotypes between healthy human individuals. As concerns this clone: Its antigen is not known.

Study-level findings and limits: Inspection by rarefaction showed sorted-subset sequencing to be incomplete despite large depth. In this cohort, only blood was sampled, and tissue repertoires likely differ.

CD45RO-negative, CCR7-positively selected cells formed the naive CD8 fraction, excluding terminally differentiated effector memory CD45RA+ cells. Those who donated, Caucasian adults without exception, all lived in Nashville, Tennessee. J was trimmed by 7 bases and V by 0 bases; bases with no gene match: 18. The CDR3 covers 19 residues. The germline V gene has CDR1 SGHAT and CDR2 FQNNGV. The authors' processing: Owing to the provision of junction-only sequences devoid of quality scores by immunoSEQ, filtering differed. Method: immunoSEQ multiplex PCR; TCRdb's copy keeps in-frame clones and lacks some. For V, J and clone size, that table is used; D and trimming come from the DNA. This repertoire shows hundreds of thousands of clones, over 95% found once; its top ten account for about 0.11%.

This receptor was obtained from a young woman in good health. The chain has TRBV11-2 and TRBJ2-5, with 9 bases aligning to TRBD2. Sample: naive CD8+ T cells sorted from blood. In nucleotides, the CDR3 is TGTGCCAGCAGCTTAGATCACACTAGCTGGCGGGAGGGCCCGGCGACCCAGTACTTC. As protein: CASSLDHTSWREGPATQYF.